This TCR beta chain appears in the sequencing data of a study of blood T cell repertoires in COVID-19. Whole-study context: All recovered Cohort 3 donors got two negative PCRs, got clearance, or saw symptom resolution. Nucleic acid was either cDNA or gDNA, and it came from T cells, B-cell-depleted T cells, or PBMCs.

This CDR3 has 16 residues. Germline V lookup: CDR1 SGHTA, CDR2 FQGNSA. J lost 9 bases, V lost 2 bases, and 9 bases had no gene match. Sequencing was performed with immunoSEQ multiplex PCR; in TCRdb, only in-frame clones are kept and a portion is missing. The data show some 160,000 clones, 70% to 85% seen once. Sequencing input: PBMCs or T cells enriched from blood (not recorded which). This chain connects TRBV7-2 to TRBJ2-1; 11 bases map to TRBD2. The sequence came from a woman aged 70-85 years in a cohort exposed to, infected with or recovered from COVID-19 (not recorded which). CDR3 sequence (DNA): TGTGCCAGCAGCTTATCCCTAGCGGGGGGTTCGCCTGAGCAGTTCTTC. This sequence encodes CASSLSLAGGSPEQFF.